The TCR beta chain described here comes from a study of cytomegalovirus exposure and HLA in healthy donors. Trimming cost V 1 base and J 0 bases, with 9 bases left between them. CDR3 length: 15 residues. The V gene's germline CDR1 is LNHDA and CDR2 SQIVND (reference sequence). Donors were ostensibly healthy at sampling, although undocumented immune exposures were probable. This clone came up once. Its target is not known. 13 Jbeta primers and 60 Vbeta primers were used for the PCR. The repertoire was sequenced with immunoSEQ multiplex PCR; TCRdb's copy has only in-frame clones and lacks some. Counted here are a few hundred thousand clones, over 85% occurring once; the ten biggest clones make up roughly 2.1%. Findings and caveats of the study: Some highly shared sequence variants likely arose as a pipeline artifact. Follow-up analysis later connected one missense variant in DCLRE1C with trimming of TCR beta V- and J-genes. Using the classifier, cytomegalovirus status was reportedly diagnosed with high specificity and sensitivity.

The clonotype was recovered from a woman between 18 and 29 years old in good health and CMV-seronegative. What was sequenced was PBMCs. The rearrangement joins TRBV19 to TRBJ1-1, with TRBD1 as a possible D gene (6 bases). The CDR3 DNA sequence: TGTGCCAGTAGTATAGGGGGGACACTGAACACTGAAGCTTTCTTT. It encodes CASSIGGTLNTEAFF.